Sequencing of this TCR beta chain was carried out in a study of CD8 T cells in ankylosing spondylitis. Overall study results and limits: The disease-linked clones had a CD8+ phenotype and low blood frequencies. The authors reported significant enrichment of disease-linked clones in matched ankylosing spondylitis synovial fluid. Characteristic of ankylosing spondylitis blood, it appeared, was a TCR beta motif comprising eight highly homologous variants. Reports of some motif variants in reactive arthritis synovial fluid and blood predate this one.

The sample holds a few counts of this clonotype. Its antigen is undetermined. The CDR3 consists of 12 residues. The V end was cut by 3 bases, the J end by 6 bases, with 8 bases between. Germline-derived CDR1 and CDR2 are SGHAT and FQNNGV. Construction of TCR beta libraries was performed using quantitative 5'-RACE with molecular barcodes. TCRdb analysed the 5' RACE reads with MiXCR anew, one entry per CDR3 protein. The table records under 550,000 distinct CDR3 sequences, more than 25% of them present only once. The TCR originated in a male donor with ankylosing spondylitis. Sequenced input: blood, either unsorted or a sorted T cell fraction (not recorded which). The chain uses TRBV11-2 and TRBJ1-2, with D uncertain. The CDR3 nucleotides read TGTGCCAGCAGCTTTGCAAGGGATGGCTACACCTTC. Its protein is CASSFARDGYTF.